What follows are 21 T cell receptor beta chains derived from one specimen sequenced in a study of T cells in Graves' hyperthyroidism and ophthalmopathy. Amplified regions were TCR beta CDR3 sequences from RNA transcripts. The study used the HTBI primer set for a first-round RT-PCR of the TCR CDR3. TCRdb fed the multiplex PCR reads into MiXCR, producing one record per CDR3 protein. Among about 510,000 distinct CDR3 sequences listed, 12% to 15% were seen once. Specimen: blood. The receptors shown here come from a woman aged 35 to 49 with Graves' hyperthyroidism.

This clonotype was observed a handful of times. V is TRBV10-2 and J is TRBJ2-7, with D perhaps TRBD2 (5 bases). This CDR3 is 14 amino acids long. Germline CDR1 and CDR2: WSHSY and SAAADI. Trimming stripped 3 bases from V and 6 bases from J, with 15 bases between. CDR3 DNA: TGCGCCAGCAGTGAATTGAGGGAGTGGGGCGAGCAGTACTTC. It translates to CASSELREWGEQYF.

Remarks on this clonotype: This may be a read error, as it is one base from a much larger clone. The chain recombines TRBV30 with TRBJ1-5; the match to TRBD1 covers 9 bases. Germline-derived CDR1 and CDR2 are GTSNPN and SVGIG (reference sequence). There are 12 residues in the CDR3. J gave up 6 bases and V 8 bases, and 5 bases lay outside the gene matches. CDR3 DNA: TGTGCCGTACAGGGGGCAAGTCAGCCCCAGCATTTT. Amino acid sequence: CAVQGASQPQHF.

This clonotype occurred many times. The rearrangement links TRBV11-2 to TRBJ1-6; no clear D. This CDR3 has 16 amino acids. The germline gives CDR1 SGHAT, CDR2 FQNNGV. The V gene lost 1 base and the J gene lost 6 bases, with 13 bases spanning the gap. The CDR3 spells CASSLVREGFNSPLHF. The CDR3 DNA is TGTGCCAGCAGCTTAGTACGGGAAGGATTTAATTCACCCCTCCACTTT.

This clonotype has a count of ten or more. The V gene is TRBV3-1, the J gene TRBJ2-7; 12 nucleotides agree with TRBD2. V lost 1 base, J lost 8 bases, and 12 bases stayed unmatched. The CDR3 loop spans 17 amino acids. Germline CDR1 reads LGHDT; CDR2 reads YNNKEL (reference sequence). CDR3 sequence reads: CASSQGLLAGGPKQQYF. As DNA, the CDR3 is TGTGCCAGCAGCCAAGGCCTCCTAGCGGGAGGGCCTAAACAGCAGTACTTC.

Worth noting for this clonotype: Because it lacks the conserved phenylalanine or tryptophan at the end, this CDR3 is likely a read error. The chain couples TRBV7-9 to TRBJ2-7; tentatively, D is TRBD1 or TRBD2 (6 bases each). With 5 bases removed from V and 0 bases from J, the gap between germline ends came to 11 bases. This CDR3 has 14 amino acids. The germline V gene encodes CDR1 SEHNR and CDR2 FQNEAQ (reference sequence). CDR3 protein: CASSLGGGSYEQYL. As DNA, the CDR3 is TGTGCCAGCAGCCTCGGGGGCGGCTCCTACGAGCAGTACTTA.

This clonotype has only one observation. The chain uses TRBV28 and TRBJ1-5; D is ambiguous. Trimming cost V 9 bases and J 0 bases, with 3 bases left between them. Germline lookup yields CDR1 MDHEN and CDR2 SYDVKM. The CDR3 totals 11 residues. For the CDR3, the DNA is TGTGCCAGTCATAGCAATCAGCCCCAGCATTTT. Its translation is CASHSNQPQHF.

In this sample, this clonotype turned up a few times. V usage is TRBV7-9 and J usage is TRBJ2-2; 9 bases align to TRBD1. The germline CDR1 and CDR2 sequences are SEHNR and FQNEAQ (reference sequence). The CDR3 length is 16 residues. Unmatched junction bases numbered 9, after V lost 4 bases and J lost 6 bases. The CDR3 DNA reads TGTGCCAGCAGCTCCCTCCCGGGACAGGGTCCCGGGGAGCTGTTTTTT. Amino acid sequence: CASSSLPGQGPGELFF.

In its sample, this clonotype was seen many times. The CDR3 region is CASSFETAYNEQFF. The DNA for the CDR3 is TGCGCCAGCAGCTTCGAGACAGCCTACAATGAGCAGTTCTTC. This chain joins TRBV5-1 and TRBJ2-1; D may be TRBD1 (5 bases). The CDR3 runs 14 residues. Deletions cut 2 bases from V and 2 bases from J, with 8 bases between. Germline V lookup: CDR1 SGHRS, CDR2 YFSETQ.

The chain links TRBV25-1 to TRBJ1-4; 7 positions agree with TRBD1. The CDR3 runs 15 residues. From germline, CDR1 is MGHDK and CDR2 SYGVNS. The V and J ends lost 1 base and 5 bases, in that order; junction bases with no gene match: 4. The CDR3 DNA is TGTGCCAGCAGTGAATCGGGAGGGGGCAATGAAAAACTGTTTTTT. Amino acid sequence: CASSESGGGNEKLFF.

There are many counts of this clonotype. V gene TRBV2 combines with J gene TRBJ2-5; D may be TRBD1 or TRBD2 (5 bases each). Germline-derived CDR1 and CDR2 are SNHLY and FYNNEI. The V end was cut by 8 bases, the J end by 4 bases, with 23 bases between. This CDR3 is built from 16 residues. CDR3 nucleotides: TGTGCCAGCGGACGGTCCGGGACCTCGATAGGAGAGACCCAGTACTTC. Translation: CASGRSGTSIGETQYF.

This clonotype came up a few times. This chain joins TRBV9 and TRBJ1-5; a possible D gene is TRBD1 (5 bases). There are 15 residues in the CDR3. The germline V and J ends were trimmed by 3 bases and 4 bases, with 14 bases remaining between them. Germline values: CDR1 SGDLS, CDR2 YYNGEE. CDR3 residues: CASSAAGGVNQPQHF. The CDR3 region has the DNA TGTGCCAGCAGCGCAGCGGGGGGGGTGAATCAGCCCCAGCATTTT.

This clonotype was observed a few times. The chain carries TRBV19 and TRBJ2-3; 8 bases are shared with TRBD2. The ends lost 5 bases at V and 1 base at J; junction bases unmatched: 5. Germline loops: CDR1 LNHDA, CDR2 SQIVND (reference sequence). The CDR3 has 15 residues. In DNA form, the CDR3 reads TGTGCCAGTAGTCGGGGGGGCGCGGGCACAGATACGCAGTATTTT. The encoded protein is CASSRGGAGTDTQYF.

This clonotype was counted many times. This chain joins TRBV11-3 and TRBJ2-3; maybe TRBD1 (6 bases). Germline CDR1 SGHNT, CDR2 YENEEA. The CDR3 runs 19 residues. V dropped 3 bases and J dropped 0 bases, with 22 bases sitting between them. The CDR3, as DNA: TGTGCCAGCAGCTTTTTAGGGTCCGGGACAAGGTATAGCACAGATACGCAGTATTTT. Its protein product is CASSFLGSGTRYSTDTQYF.

V is TRBV12-3 or TRBV12-4 and J is TRBJ1-4; possibly TRBD1 for D (6 bases). CDR3 length: 14 amino acids. V was shortened by 3 bases and J by 8 bases, with 13 bases between the two germline ends. CDR3 sequence (DNA): TGTGCCAGCAGTTTTGGGACAAGAAACGAAAAACTGTTTTTT. Translating gives CASSFGTRNEKLFF.

The rearrangement uses TRBV10-3 and TRBJ2-7; TRBD2 aligns across 14 bases. CDR3 size: 15 residues. The ends lost 5 bases at V and 7 bases at J; junction bases unmatched: 7. Germline assignment: CDR1 ENHRY and CDR2 SYGVKD. The DNA for the CDR3 is TGTGCCATCAGTCAGGGACTAGCGGGAGATAGAGAGCAGTACTTC. Amino acids: CAISQGLAGDREQYF.

This clonotype was picked up a small number of times. The V and J genes are TRBV2 and TRBJ1-2; D unclear. CDR3 length: 13 amino acids. The V and J ends lost 4 bases and 6 bases respectively, with 12 bases between them. Germline V gene sequence: CDR1 SNHLY, CDR2 FYNNEI. CDR3 sequence: CASSGETTDGYTF. The CDR3 DNA sequence: TGTGCCAGCAGTGGAGAGACCACAGATGGCTACACCTTC.

This clonotype was counted ten times or more. The V and J genes are TRBV27 and TRBJ2-2; D remains unclear. Germline CDR1 reads MNHEY; CDR2 reads SMNVEV (reference sequence). The CDR3 is 16 residues long. Trimming left V 2 bases short and J 0 bases short, with 10 bases between. CDR3 in DNA: TGTGCCAGCAGTTTACGGGCTACTCCGAACACCGGGGAGCTGTTTTTT. Translation: CASSLRATPNTGELFF.

This clonotype showed up just once. A clone one base away is much larger, so this may be a read error. The chain links TRBV10-3 to TRBJ2-1; D gene uncertain. Germline CDR1 reads ENHRY; CDR2 reads SYGVKD. The CDR3 runs to 13 residues. The chain's CDR3 is CAIRNWAWDEQSF. CDR3 in DNA: TGTGCCATCAGAAATTGGGCATGGGATGAGCAGTCCTTC.

This sequence joins TRBV11-2 and TRBJ2-5, with D possibly matching TRBD2 (6 bases). CDR3 length: 15 amino acids. Germline V gene data show CDR1 as SGHAT and CDR2 as FQNNGV. Trimming pared 4 bases from V and 5 bases from J, leaving 17 bases between. The CDR3 region is CASSSYQGGRETQYF. In DNA, the CDR3 is TGTGCCAGCAGCTCTTACCAGGGAGGACGGGAGACCCAGTACTTC.

The genes are TRBV19 and TRBJ1-2; D might be TRBD1 (5 bases). CDR1 is LNHDA, CDR2 SQIVND, per germline (reference sequence). The CDR3 contains 15 residues. V was cut by 7 bases and J by 0 bases, with 15 bases left in between. The CDR3 nucleotides are TGTGCCAGTAAGCAGGGTGGGATGACTAACTATGGCTACACCTTC. Translating gives CASKQGGMTNYGYTF.

There are many counts of this clonotype. The chain joins TRBV25-1 to TRBJ1-5; 7 positions agree with TRBD1. V dropped 1 base and J dropped 3; count of bases not matched to a gene: 15. This CDR3 has 19 amino acids. In germline, CDR1 is MGHDK, CDR2 SYGVNS. The CDR3 loop is CASSECKGAVSYYNQPQHF. The CDR3 DNA is TGTGCCAGCAGTGAATGTAAGGGGGCCGTTTCCTACTACAATCAGCCCCAGCATTTT.